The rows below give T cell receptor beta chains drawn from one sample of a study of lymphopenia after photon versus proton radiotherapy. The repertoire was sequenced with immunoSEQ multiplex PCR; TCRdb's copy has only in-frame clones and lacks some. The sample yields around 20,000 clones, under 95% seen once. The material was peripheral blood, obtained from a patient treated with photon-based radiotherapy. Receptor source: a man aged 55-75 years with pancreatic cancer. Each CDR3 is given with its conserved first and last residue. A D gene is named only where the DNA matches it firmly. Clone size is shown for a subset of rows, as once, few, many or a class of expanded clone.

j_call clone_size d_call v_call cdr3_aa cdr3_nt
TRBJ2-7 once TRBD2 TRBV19 CASSPQTSGYEQYF TGTGCCAGTAGTCCCCAAACTAGCGGTTACGAGCAGTACTTC
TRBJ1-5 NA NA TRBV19 CASSYRGDQPQHF TGTGCCAGTAGTTACCGCGGAGATCAGCCCCAGCATTTT
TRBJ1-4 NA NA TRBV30 CAWRQANEKLFF TGTGCCTGGAGACAGGCTAATGAAAAACTGTTTTTT
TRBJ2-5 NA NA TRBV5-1 CASSPSRETQYF TGCGCCAGCAGCCCGTCACGGGAGACCCAGTACTTC
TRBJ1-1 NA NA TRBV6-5 CASSYNWAELGVEAFF TGTGCCAGCAGTTACAACTGGGCCGAATTGGGTGTTGAAGCTTTCTTT
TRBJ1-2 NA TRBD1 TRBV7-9 CASSFGTEIF TGTGCCAGCAGCTTCGGGACAGAAATTTTC
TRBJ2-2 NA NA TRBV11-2 CASSLEGFHTGELFF TGTGCCAGCAGCTTAGAAGGCTTTCACACCGGGGAGCTGTTTTTT
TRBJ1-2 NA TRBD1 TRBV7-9 CASSLPGQGSYGYTF TGTGCCAGCAGCTTGCCGGGACAGGGGTCCTATGGCTACACCTTC
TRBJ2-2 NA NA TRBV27 CASRSTGNTGELFF TGTGCCAGCCGATCTACGGGGAACACCGGGGAGCTGTTTTTT
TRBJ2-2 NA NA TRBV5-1 CASSRDLRELFF TGCGCCAGCAGCCGTGACCTGAGGGAGCTGTTTTTT
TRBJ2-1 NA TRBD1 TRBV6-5 CASRGGQGVIHEQFF TGTGCCAGCAGGGGCGGACAGGGGGTCATACATGAGCAGTTCTTC
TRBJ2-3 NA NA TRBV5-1 CASSLQASTDTQYF TGCGCCAGCAGCTTGCAAGCTAGCACAGATACGCAGTATTTT
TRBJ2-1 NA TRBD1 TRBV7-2 CASSFGQDLSRKQFF TGTGCCAGCAGCTTTGGACAGGATCTTTCCCGTAAGCAGTTCTTC
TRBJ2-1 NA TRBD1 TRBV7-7 CASSAGTGAISSYNEQFF TGTGCCAGCAGCGCCGGGACAGGGGCGATTAGCTCCTACAATGAGCAGTTCTTC
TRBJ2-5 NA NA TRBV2 CASNPQRAETQYF TGTGCCAGCAACCCCCAGAGGGCGGAGACCCAGTACTTC
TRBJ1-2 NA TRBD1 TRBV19 CASSLGRGYGYTF TGTGCCAGTAGTCTCGGCAGGGGGTATGGCTACACCTTC
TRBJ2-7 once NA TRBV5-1 CASSVMSGTVSSYEQYF TGCGCCAGCAGCGTCATGTCCGGGACGGTGAGCTCCTACGAGCAGTACTTC
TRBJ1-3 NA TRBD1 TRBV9 CASSDLRQGGNTIYF TGTGCCAGCAGCGACCTCCGACAGGGAGGAAACACCATATATTTT